This T cell receptor beta chain was captured in a study of T cell repertoires in cytomegalovirus infection. Study information: Public TCR beta signatures provided an indication of both CMV infection and a matching HLA type.

General observations from the study: The study identified carriers of CMV plus the relevant HLA from cumulative public TCR beta family frequency. HLA-C-restricted TCR beta clonotypes specific for CMV led the ex vivo response.

The V end lost 1 base, the J end lost 1 base, and 8 bases lay between the germline ends. This CDR3 is 15 amino acids long. CDR1 is SGHNT and CDR2 is YYREEE in the germline V gene (reference sequence). TCRdb passed the reads through MiXCR, listing each CDR3 protein once. The sample consists of approximately 500,000 distinct CDR3 sequences, 10% to 12% of them appearing once. In its sample, this clonotype was seen a few times. Its antigen is as yet unknown. J is TRBJ2-2 and V is TRBV5-4; no reliable D call. The material sequenced was PBMCs. This clonotype originated in a human donor in good health (CMV status not recorded). Some clones in this sample may be carry-over from other donors' samples. Here the CDR3 DNA reads TGTGCCAGCAGCTTGATACAGCTGAACACCGGGGAGCTGTTTTTT. Its translation is CASSLIQLNTGELFF.